This entry concerns a single T cell receptor beta chain. Its antigen remains unidentified. Assay used: immunoSEQ multiplex PCR; TCRdb lists only in-frame clones, some missing. The sample has tens of thousands of clones; around nine tenths are singletons. The CDR3 covers 10 residues. Looked up from germline, CDR1 is DFQATT and CDR2 is SNEGSKA (reference sequence). V lost 6 bases, J lost 9 bases, and 9 bases lay in between. The data are from a study of OX40 agonist ivuxolimab in advanced cancers. Points from the study as a whole: Within 6 weeks, CD4+ and CD8+ blood T cells expanded clonally at 0.1 to 3.0 mg/kg. Relative to CD4+ cells, CD8+ T cells on average had more expanded clones.

This clonotype was sampled from an adult with an advanced solid tumor such as melanoma, head and neck, liver or kidney cancer. This specimen was CD4+ or CD8+ T cells sorted from blood, taken in a trial of the OX40 agonist ivuxolimab. The rearrangement links TRBV20-1 to TRBJ1-3; perhaps TRBD1 as D (5 bases). CDR3 nucleotide sequence: TGCAGTGCGCGGAGGGGCACCATATATTTT. Translating gives CSARRGTIYF.